The next 5 T cell receptor beta chains were all read from a single sample in a study of identical twins. TCRdb itself ran the 5' RACE reads through MiXCR, one entry per CDR3 protein. The sample gives roughly 250,000 distinct CDR3 sequences, approximately 6.8% of which show up once; over 5% is in the top ten. These data were also filed under a second study, of yellow fever vaccine responses in identical twins.

Sequenced input: CD8+ T cells sorted from blood. These receptors originate from a woman under 30 in good health.

This clonotype was counted only a few times. The chain combines TRBV7-6 with TRBJ2-1, with D perhaps matching TRBD1 or TRBD2 (5 bases each). Germline assignment: CDR1 SGHVS and CDR2 FNYEAQ. V lost 1 base, J lost 7 bases, and 14 bases lay in between. The CDR3 runs to 15 residues. The CDR3 DNA follows: TGTGCCAGCAGCTTAGGAGGGGAAATCGGAAATGAGCAGTTCTTC. This gives the protein CASSLGGEIGNEQFF.

This clonotype was observed a few times. V is TRBV10-3 and J is TRBJ1-1, with a tentative D call TRBD1 (5 bases). V lost 8 bases and J lost 3, with 16 bases in between. Germline V CDR1 and CDR2: ENHRY, SYGVKD. This CDR3 has 14 residues. The CDR3 loop reads CAIGSGEGYTEAFF. Here the CDR3 DNA reads TGTGCCATCGGCTCTGGCGAGGGGTACACTGAAGCTTTCTTT.

The table lists this clonotype with many counts. This chain joins TRBV14 and TRBJ1-1; D is perhaps TRBD1 (6 bases). This CDR3 spans 18 amino acids. V was shortened by 0 bases and J by 0 bases, with 17 bases between the two germline ends. CDR1 and CDR2 from the germline V gene are SGHDN and FVKESK. Written as DNA, the CDR3 is TGTGCCAGCAGCCAAGAGCGCTACAGGGTGTTTCTGAACACTGAAGCTTTCTTT. Translated, it gives CASSQERYRVFLNTEAFF. Complete variable domain (other parts from reference TRBV14 and TRBJ1-1): EAGVTQFPSHSVIEKGQTVTLRCDPISGHDNLYWYRRVMGKEIKFLLHFVKESKQDESGMPNNRFLAERTGGTYSTLKVQPAELEDSGVYFCASSQERYRVFLNTEAFFGQGTRLTVV.

This chain connects TRBV27 to TRBJ2-2; D perhaps matches TRBD2 (5 bases). The germline gives CDR1 MNHEY, CDR2 SMNVEV (reference sequence). The CDR3 loop spans 15 amino acids. V was pared by 8 bases and J by 2 bases, with 15 bases between. Here the CDR3 reads CASLGRGPNTGELFF. The CDR3 DNA is TGTGCCAGCCTTGGACGCGGGCCTAACACCGGGGAGCTGTTTTTT.

Many counts were recorded for this clonotype. CDR3 bases: TGTGCCAGCAGCGTAGTCCGGAGACCAGCACCTAAAGTCTACGAGCAGTACTTC. Its translation is CASSVVRRPAPKVYEQYF. V gene TRBV9 combines with J gene TRBJ2-7; D not resolved. Germline V gene lookup returns CDR1 SGDLS and CDR2 YYNGEE. Between the trimmed V and J ends, which lost 0 bases and 3 bases, there was a span of 22 bases. CDR3 length: 18 amino acids.